This T cell receptor beta chain stems from a study of CD8 T cells in ankylosing spondylitis. This clonotype was recorded many times. The target antigen is unknown. From the 5' RACE reads, TCRdb called clonotypes with MiXCR, one entry per CDR3 protein. The table has 100,000 to 150,000 distinct CDR3 sequences, approximately 9.7% seen once. This CDR3 has 14 residues. The V and J ends lost 1 base and 4 bases respectively, with 10 bases between them. Looked up from germline, CDR1 is SGHVS and CDR2 is FNYEAQ. General study points: Within peripheral blood, clones linked to disease were CD8+ and relatively rare.

This clonotype was obtained from a male donor with ankylosing spondylitis or in good health (not recorded which). What was sequenced was blood, either unsorted or a sorted T cell fraction (not recorded which). The chain joins TRBV7-6 to TRBJ1-2, with a weak D call TRBD1 (5 bases). The CDR3 bases are TGTGCCAGCAGCTTAGGGGGACCGATCTATGGCTACACCTTC. Encoded protein: CASSLGGPIYGYTF.